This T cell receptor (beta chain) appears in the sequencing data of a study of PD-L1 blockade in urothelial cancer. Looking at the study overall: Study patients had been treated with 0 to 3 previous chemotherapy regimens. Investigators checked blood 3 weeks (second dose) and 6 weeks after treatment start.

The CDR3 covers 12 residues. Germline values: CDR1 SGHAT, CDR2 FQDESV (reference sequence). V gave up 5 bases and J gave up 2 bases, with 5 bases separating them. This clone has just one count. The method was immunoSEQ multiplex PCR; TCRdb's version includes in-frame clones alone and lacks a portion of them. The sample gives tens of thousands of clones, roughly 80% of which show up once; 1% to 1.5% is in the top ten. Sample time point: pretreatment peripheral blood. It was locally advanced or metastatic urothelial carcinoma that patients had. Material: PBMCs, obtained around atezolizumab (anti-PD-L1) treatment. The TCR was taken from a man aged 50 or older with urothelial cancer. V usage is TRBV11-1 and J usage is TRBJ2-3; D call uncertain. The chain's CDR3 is CASSRLTDTQYF. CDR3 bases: TGTGCCAGCAGCAGACTCACAGATACGCAGTATTTT.